This section outlines one T cell receptor beta chain sequence together with its context. This sample is drawn from a study of blood T cell repertoires in COVID-19. Study context: Nucleic acid was either cDNA or gDNA, and it came from T cells, B-cell-depleted T cells, or PBMCs.

The junction had 6 bases not matched to a gene; V was cut back by 3 bases and J by 7 bases. CDR1 and CDR2 from the germline V gene are GTSNPN and SVGIG (reference sequence). The CDR3 runs 13 residues. Assay used: immunoSEQ multiplex PCR; TCRdb lists only in-frame clones, some missing. This table has about 170,000 clones, 85% appearing once. The sample was peripheral blood. This receptor was taken from a human donor with acute or convalescent COVID-19. The donor label of this sample is uncertain. This chain joins TRBV30 and TRBJ1-2; 9 bases match TRBD1. The CDR3 nucleotides are TGTGCCTGGAGCCGGGACAGGGCCCCTGGCTACACCTTC. Translated: CAWSRDRAPGYTF.